The clone carrying this T cell receptor (beta chain) was observed once. As yet, its antigen is unknown. The sample originates from a study of cytomegalovirus exposure and HLA in healthy donors. Findings and caveats of the study: Associated with cytomegalovirus, according to the listing, were 150 to 200 TCR beta chains. A later analysis showed that HLA-associated TCR beta chains had undergone more clonal expansion than equally common others.

PCR primers comprised 60 Vbeta and 13 Jbeta primers. Sequenced by immunoSEQ multiplex PCR; TCRdb stores in-frame clones only, minus some. This table has around 140,000 clones, around 75% appearing once. CDR1 is LNHDA, CDR2 SQIVND, per germline (reference sequence). CDR3 length: 14 amino acids. V gave up 7 bases and J gave up 4 bases; unmatched junction bases: 7. The sample comprised PBMCs. The TCR comes from a man aged 25-45 years in good health and CMV-seronegative. This chain connects TRBV19 to TRBJ1-5, with 7 bases identical to TRBD1. The CDR3 sequence: CASTQTGWNQPQHF. CDR3 sequence (DNA): TGTGCCAGTACCCAGACAGGGTGGAATCAGCCCCAGCATTTT.